This T cell receptor (beta chain) emerged from a study of T-cell memory formation after mild COVID-19. Study in general: Clusters of TCRs were largely donor specific.

Sample barcodes and UMIs were carried by the TCR alpha and TCR beta cDNA libraries that 5'RACE generated with constant-segment primers. TCRdb redid the calling of the 5' RACE reads with MiXCR, one entry per CDR3 protein. The table includes fewer than 75,000 distinct CDR3 sequences, 12% detected once. Germline CDR1 and CDR2: SEHNR and FQNEAQ (reference sequence). The CDR3 length is 16 residues. Trimming removed 5 bases from V and 7 bases from J; junction bases left unmatched: 12. Notes on this clonotype: What it binds is unknown.

Study-level findings and limits: For contracting clones, CD4+ ones sat mainly in CM and EM, CD8+ in EMRA. SARS-CoV-2 specificity of second-wave clones peaking day 37 was unconfirmed.

The source material was PBMCs or a T cell subset sorted from them (not recorded which). The chain employs TRBV7-9 and TRBJ1-5; 9 bases map to TRBD1. The sequence came from a man aged 18 to 29 who had mild COVID-19 (a few samples of this study predate the infection). Cell type and time point are not known. DNA of the CDR3: TGTGCCAGCAGCAAAACCGGGACAGGGATTTACCAGCCCCAGCATTTT. It codes for CASSKTGTGIYQPQHF.